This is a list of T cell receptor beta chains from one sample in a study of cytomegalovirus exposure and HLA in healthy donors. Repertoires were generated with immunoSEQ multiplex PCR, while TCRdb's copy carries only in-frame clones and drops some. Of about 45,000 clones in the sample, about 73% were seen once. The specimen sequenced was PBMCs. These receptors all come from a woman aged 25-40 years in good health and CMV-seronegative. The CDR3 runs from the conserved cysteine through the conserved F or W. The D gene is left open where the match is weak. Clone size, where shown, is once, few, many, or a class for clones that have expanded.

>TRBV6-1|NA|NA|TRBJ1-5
CASSERQFSNQPQHF
TGTGCCAGCAGTGAAAGACAGTTTAGCAATCAGCCCCAGCATTTT
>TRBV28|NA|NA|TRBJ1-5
CASSSFDEANQPQHF
TGTGCCAGCAGTTCCTTTGACGAAGCGAATCAGCCCCAGCATTTT
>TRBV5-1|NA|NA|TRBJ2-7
CASSLQGYEQYF
TGCGCCAGCAGTTTACAGGGCTACGAGCAGTACTTC
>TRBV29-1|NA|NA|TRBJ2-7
CSVEDRRGHEQYF
TGCAGCGTTGAAGATCGGAGGGGGCACGAGCAGTACTTC
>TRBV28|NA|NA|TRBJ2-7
CASSLSQGGHEQYF
TGTGCCAGCAGTTTATCGCAGGGGGGCCACGAGCAGTACTTC
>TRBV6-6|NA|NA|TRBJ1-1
CASSYGTRNTEAFF
TGTGCCAGCAGTTACGGGACAAGGAACACTGAAGCTTTCTTT
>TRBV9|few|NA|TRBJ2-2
CASSVGTTLTGELFF
TGTGCCAGCAGCGTAGGAACTACACTCACCGGGGAGCTGTTTTTT
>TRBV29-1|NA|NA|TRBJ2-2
CSVEETAVTGELFF
TGCAGCGTTGAAGAAACAGCGGTCACCGGGGAGCTGTTTTTT
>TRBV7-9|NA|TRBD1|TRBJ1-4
CASSLDAGPGQGIELFF
TGTGCCAGCAGCTTAGATGCCGGGCCGGGACAGGGAATAGAGCTGTTTTTT
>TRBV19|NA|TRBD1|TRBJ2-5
CASHPQGDQETQYF
TGTGCCAGTCACCCGCAGGGGGACCAAGAGACCCAGTACTTC
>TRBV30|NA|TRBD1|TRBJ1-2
CAWTQGAGGYTF
TGTGCCTGGACGCAGGGGGCGGGTGGCTACACCTTC
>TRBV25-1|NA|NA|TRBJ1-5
CASRAEGGPNQPQHF
TGTGCCAGCAGGGCGGAAGGGGGACCGAATCAGCCCCAGCATTTT
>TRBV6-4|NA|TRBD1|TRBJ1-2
CASSDTGQALYGYTF
TGTGCCAGCAGTGACACGGGACAGGCCTTATATGGCTACACCTTC
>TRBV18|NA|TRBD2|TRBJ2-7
CASSGWTSGDQGEQYF
TGTGCCAGCTCAGGATGGACTAGCGGAGACCAGGGGGAGCAGTACTTC
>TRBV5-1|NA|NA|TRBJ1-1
CASSLAVTENTEAFF
TGCGCCAGCAGCTTGGCCGTGACAGAGAACACTGAAGCTTTCTTT
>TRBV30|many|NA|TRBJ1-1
CAWSVYRTNTEAFF
TGTGCCTGGAGTGTCTACAGGACGAACACTGAAGCTTTCTTT